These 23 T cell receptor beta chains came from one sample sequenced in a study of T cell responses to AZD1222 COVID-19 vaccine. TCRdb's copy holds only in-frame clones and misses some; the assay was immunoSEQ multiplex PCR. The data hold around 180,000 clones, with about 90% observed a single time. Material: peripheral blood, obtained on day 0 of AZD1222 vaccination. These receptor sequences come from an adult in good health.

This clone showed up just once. This CDR3 reads CASSPQVLNEKLFF. CDR3 DNA: TGTGCCAGCAGCCCACAGGTCCTGAATGAAAAACTGTTTTTT. The chain links TRBV7-2 to TRBJ1-4; possible D gene TRBD1, 5 bases. V lost 5 bases and J lost 5, with 12 bases in between. CDR3 length equals 14 residues. The germline V gene has CDR1 SGHTA and CDR2 FQGNSA.

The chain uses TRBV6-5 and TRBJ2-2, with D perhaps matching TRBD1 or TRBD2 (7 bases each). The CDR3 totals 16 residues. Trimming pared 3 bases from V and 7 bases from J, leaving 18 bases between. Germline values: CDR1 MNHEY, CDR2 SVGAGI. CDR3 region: CASSYLAGGGGGELFF. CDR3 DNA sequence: TGTGCCAGCAGTTATCTCGCAGGGGGAGGGGGCGGGGAGCTGTTTTTT.

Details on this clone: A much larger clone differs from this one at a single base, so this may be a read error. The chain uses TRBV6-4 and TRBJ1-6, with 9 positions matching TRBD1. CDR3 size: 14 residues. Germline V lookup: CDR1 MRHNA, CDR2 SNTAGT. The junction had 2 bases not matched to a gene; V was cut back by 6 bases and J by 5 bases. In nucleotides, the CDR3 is TGTGCCAGCAGCAGGGACAGGGATAATTCACCCCTCCACTTT. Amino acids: CASSRDRDNSPLHF.

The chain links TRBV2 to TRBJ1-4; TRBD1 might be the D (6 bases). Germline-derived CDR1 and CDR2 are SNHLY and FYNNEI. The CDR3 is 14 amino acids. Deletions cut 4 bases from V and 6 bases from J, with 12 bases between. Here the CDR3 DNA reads TGTGCCAGCAGTGTAGAGGACAGACATGAAAAACTGTTTTTT. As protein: CASSVEDRHEKLFF.

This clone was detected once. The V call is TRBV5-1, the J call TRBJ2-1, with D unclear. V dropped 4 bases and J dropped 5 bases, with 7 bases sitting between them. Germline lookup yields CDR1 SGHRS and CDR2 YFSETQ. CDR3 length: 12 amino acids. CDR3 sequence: CASSRSDNEQFF. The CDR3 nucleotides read TGCGCCAGCAGCAGATCCGACAATGAGCAGTTCTTC.

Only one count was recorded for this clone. In DNA, the CDR3 is TGCGCCAGCAGCACTGGACAGAGGGGCAATGAGCAGTTCTTC. It encodes CASSTGQRGNEQFF. The V gene is TRBV5-1, the J gene TRBJ2-1, with D possibly TRBD1 on 6 matching bases. Germline V CDR1 and CDR2: SGHRS, YFSETQ. The CDR3 totals 14 residues. Trimming cost V 4 bases and J 6 bases, with 14 bases left between them. The whole variable domain, filled in from reference TRBV5-1 and TRBJ2-1, reads KAGVTQTPRYLIKTRGQQVTLSCSPISGHRSVSWYQQTPGQGLQFLFEYFSETQRNKGNFPGRFSGRQFSNSRSEMNVSTLELGDSALYLCASSTGQRGNEQFFGPGTRLTVL.

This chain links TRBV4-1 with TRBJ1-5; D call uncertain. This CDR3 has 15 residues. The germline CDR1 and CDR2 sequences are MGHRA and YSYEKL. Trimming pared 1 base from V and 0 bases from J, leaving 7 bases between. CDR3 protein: CASSQVENSNQPQHF. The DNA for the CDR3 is TGCGCCAGCAGCCAAGTAGAAAATAGCAATCAGCCCCAGCATTTT.

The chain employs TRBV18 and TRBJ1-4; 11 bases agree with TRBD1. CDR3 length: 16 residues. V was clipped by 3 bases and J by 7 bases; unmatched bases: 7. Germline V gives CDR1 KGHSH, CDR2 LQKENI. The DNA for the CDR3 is TGTGCCAGCTCACCTACTGGACAGGGGGCCGGTGAAAAACTGTTTTTT. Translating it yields CASSPTGQGAGEKLFF.

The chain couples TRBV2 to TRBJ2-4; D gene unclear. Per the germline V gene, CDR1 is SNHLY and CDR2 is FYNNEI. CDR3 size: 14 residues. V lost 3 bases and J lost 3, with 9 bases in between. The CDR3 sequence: CASSDRTYKNIQYF. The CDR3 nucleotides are TGTGCCAGCAGTGACCGTACCTACAAAAACATTCAGTACTTC.

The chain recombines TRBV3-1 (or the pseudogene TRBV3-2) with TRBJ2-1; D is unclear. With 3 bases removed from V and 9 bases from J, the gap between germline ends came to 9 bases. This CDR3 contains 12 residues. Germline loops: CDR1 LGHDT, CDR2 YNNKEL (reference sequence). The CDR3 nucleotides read TGTGCCAGCAGCCATGTCCTCCCTGAGCAGTTCTTC. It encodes CASSHVLPEQFF.

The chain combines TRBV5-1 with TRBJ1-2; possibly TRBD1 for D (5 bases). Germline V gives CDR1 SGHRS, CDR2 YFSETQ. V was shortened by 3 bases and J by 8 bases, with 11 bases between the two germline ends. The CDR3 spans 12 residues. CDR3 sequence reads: CASSSQGDGYTF. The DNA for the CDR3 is TGCGCCAGCAGCTCCCAGGGTGACGGCTACACCTTC.

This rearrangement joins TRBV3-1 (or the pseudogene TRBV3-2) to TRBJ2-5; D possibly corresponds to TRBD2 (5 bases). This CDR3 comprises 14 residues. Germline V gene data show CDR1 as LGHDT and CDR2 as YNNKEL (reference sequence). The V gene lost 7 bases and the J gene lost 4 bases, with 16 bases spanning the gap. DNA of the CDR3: TGTGCCAGCACCCGGCGCACCGAGGGAGAGACCCAGTACTTC. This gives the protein CASTRRTEGETQYF.

In DNA form, the CDR3 reads TGTGCCAGCAGTGAATCGCCAGCTAGCACAGATACGCAGTATTTT. Its protein product is CASSESPASTDTQYF. V and J are TRBV2 and TRBJ2-3; D ambiguous. CDR1 and CDR2 (germline): SNHLY, FYNNEI. V lost 2 bases to trimming and J lost 0 bases, with 9 bases between them. The length of the CDR3 is 15 residues.

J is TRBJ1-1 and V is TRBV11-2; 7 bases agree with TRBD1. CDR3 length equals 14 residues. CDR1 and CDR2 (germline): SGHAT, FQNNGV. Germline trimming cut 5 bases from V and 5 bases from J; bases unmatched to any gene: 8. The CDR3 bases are TGTGCCAGCAGCCGAGACAGGGTTAGGACTGAAGCTTTCTTT. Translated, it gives CASSRDRVRTEAFF.

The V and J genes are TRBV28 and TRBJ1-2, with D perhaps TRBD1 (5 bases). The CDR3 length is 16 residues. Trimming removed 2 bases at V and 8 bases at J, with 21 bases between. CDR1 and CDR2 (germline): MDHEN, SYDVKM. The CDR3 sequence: CASSLDIMTVLWGYTF. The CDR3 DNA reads TGTGCCAGCAGTTTAGATATTATGACAGTTCTATGGGGCTACACCTTC.

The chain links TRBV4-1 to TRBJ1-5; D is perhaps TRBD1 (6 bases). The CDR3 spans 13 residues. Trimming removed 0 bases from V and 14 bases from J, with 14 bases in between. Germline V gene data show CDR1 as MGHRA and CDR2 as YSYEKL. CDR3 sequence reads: CASSQDTGFSKHF. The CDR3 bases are TGCGCCAGCAGCCAAGATACAGGGTTTTCGAAGCATTTT.

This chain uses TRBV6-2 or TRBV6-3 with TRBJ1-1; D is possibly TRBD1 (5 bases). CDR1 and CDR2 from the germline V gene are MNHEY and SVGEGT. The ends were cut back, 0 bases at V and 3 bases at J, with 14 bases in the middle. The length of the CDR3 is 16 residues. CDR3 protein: CASSYSPGPGYTEAFF. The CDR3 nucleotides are TGTGCCAGCAGTTACTCGCCGGGACCCGGTTACACTGAAGCTTTCTTT.

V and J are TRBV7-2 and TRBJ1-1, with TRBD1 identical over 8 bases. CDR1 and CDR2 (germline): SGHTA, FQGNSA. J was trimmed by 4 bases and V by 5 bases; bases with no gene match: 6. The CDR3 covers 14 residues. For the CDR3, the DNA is TGTGCCAGCAGCACCCGACAGGGGCCCACTGAAGCTTTCTTT. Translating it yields CASSTRQGPTEAFF.

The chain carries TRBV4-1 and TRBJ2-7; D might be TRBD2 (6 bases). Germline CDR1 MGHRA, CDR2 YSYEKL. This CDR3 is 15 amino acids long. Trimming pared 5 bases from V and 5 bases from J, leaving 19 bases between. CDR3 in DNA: TGCGCCAGCAGCTCATCGTTACTAGCAATCCACGAGCAGTACTTC. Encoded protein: CASSSSLLAIHEQYF.

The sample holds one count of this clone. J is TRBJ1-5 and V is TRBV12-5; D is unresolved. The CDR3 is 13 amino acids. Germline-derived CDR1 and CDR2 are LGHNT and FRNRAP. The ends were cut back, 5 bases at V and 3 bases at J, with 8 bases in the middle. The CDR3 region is CASGPGFNQPQHF. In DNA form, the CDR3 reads TGTGCTAGTGGTCCGGGCTTCAATCAGCCCCAGCATTTT.

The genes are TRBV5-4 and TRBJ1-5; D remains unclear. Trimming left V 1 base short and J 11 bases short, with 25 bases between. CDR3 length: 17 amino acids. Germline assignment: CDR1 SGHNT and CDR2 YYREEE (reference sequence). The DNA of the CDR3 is TGTGCCAGCAGCTTGTGGCCGACGTGTCTGACCAAGACAACCCAGCATTTT. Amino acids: CASSLWPTCLTKTTQHF. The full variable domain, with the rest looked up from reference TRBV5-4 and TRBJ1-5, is ETGVTQSPTHLIKTRGQQVTLRCSSQSGHNTVSWYQQALGQGPQFIFQYYREEENGRGNFPPRFSGLQFPNYSSELNVNALELDDSALYLCASSLWPTCLTKTTQHFGDGTRLSIL.

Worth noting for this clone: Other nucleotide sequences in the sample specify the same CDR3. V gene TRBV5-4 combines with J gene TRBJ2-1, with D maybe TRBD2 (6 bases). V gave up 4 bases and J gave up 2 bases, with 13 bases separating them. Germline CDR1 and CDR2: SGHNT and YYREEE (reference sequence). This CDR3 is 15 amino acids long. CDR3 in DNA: TGTGCCAGCAGCGCCGGGACTGGGACCTACAATGAGCAGTTCTTC. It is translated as CASSAGTGTYNEQFF.

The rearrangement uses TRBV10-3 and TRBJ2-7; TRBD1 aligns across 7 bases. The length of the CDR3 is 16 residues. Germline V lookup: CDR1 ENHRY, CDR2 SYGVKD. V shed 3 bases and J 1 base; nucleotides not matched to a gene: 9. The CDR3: CAISDTGQGVSYEQYF. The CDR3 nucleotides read TGTGCCATCAGTGACACGGGGCAGGGGGTTTCCTACGAGCAGTACTTC.